This TCR beta chain was sequenced during a study of PD-1 blockade in classical Hodgkin lymphoma. Study at large: The study gave patients nivolumab 3 mg/kg intravenously every 2 weeks. Findings and limits, study-wide: The study found complete responders had baseline diversity similar to newly diagnosed patients. Reported findings placed baseline TCR diversity lower in newly diagnosed patients (compared with healthy donors). By C4D1, CD4+ diversity increased significantly, especially in complete responders.

Sequenced by immunoSEQ multiplex PCR; TCRdb stores in-frame clones only, minus some. The table records around 37,000 clones, around nine tenths of them present only once. To note about this clone: The target antigen is unknown.

Time point meaning: cycle 4 day 1 (C4D1), after less than 7 weeks of nivolumab. Following autologous stem cell transplantation, relapse occurred in every patient, and exposure to brentuximab vedotin varied. Purification of CD4+ T cells from thawed PBMCs was performed via magnetic negative selection. There are 14 residues in the CDR3. V shed 4 bases and J shed 2 bases, with 12 bases lying between them. Germline V gene lookup returns CDR1 SGHDN and CDR2 FVKESK. This clonotype was sampled from a human donor with classical Hodgkin lymphoma. The chain has TRBV14 and TRBJ2-7, with D possibly matching TRBD2 (6 bases). Sequences were derived from CD4+ T cells from blood, sampled before the fourth cycle of nivolumab. The CDR3 is CASSPNGGPYEQYF. In DNA form, the CDR3 reads TGTGCCAGCAGCCCTAACGGAGGGCCCTACGAGCAGTACTTC.